This TCR beta chain was documented in a study of CD8 T cells in ankylosing spondylitis. Regarding the study as a whole: The clones that were linked to disease were reported to be significantly enriched in matched synovial fluid samples from ankylosing spondylitis patients. Disease-linked clones had a CD8+ phenotype and relatively low frequency in peripheral blood. One TCR beta motif, made up of several highly homologous variants, appeared characteristic of ankylosing spondylitis blood.

Quantitative 5'-RACE with molecular barcodes produced the TCR beta libraries. TCRdb independently ran MiXCR on the 5' RACE reads; one entry per CDR3 protein. This sample has about 440,000 distinct CDR3 sequences; roughly 17% occur once, and the top ten carry approximately 0.93%. A remark on this clonotype: Its antigen is as yet unknown.

V lost 4 bases and J lost 2, with 18 bases in between. This CDR3 has 16 amino acids. The V gene's germline CDR1 is SGHTA and CDR2 FQGNSA. This receptor was identified in a male donor with ankylosing spondylitis. The chain employs TRBV7-2 and TRBJ2-7; D possibly matches TRBD1 or TRBD2 (6 bases each). The sequenced sample consisted of blood, either unsorted or a sorted T cell fraction (not recorded which). The CDR3 region is CASSSRGAGGAYEQYF. CDR3 nucleotides: TGTGCCAGCAGCTCAAGGGGGGCCGGGGGCGCCTACGAGCAGTACTTC.